Listed here is a single T cell receptor (beta chain). Its cognate antigen is unknown. This sample stems from a study of cytomegalovirus exposure and HLA in healthy donors. General observations from the study: Per published reports, the classifier diagnosed cytomegalovirus status with high specificity and sensitivity. In vitro checks showed that a few CMV-associated chains really do target CMV antigens.

CDR1 and CDR2 from the germline V gene are LNHDA and SQIVND (reference sequence). The CDR3 loop spans 13 amino acids. The V gene end was trimmed by 5 bases and the J gene end by 5 bases; junction bases not matched to a gene: 3. From the roughly 110-subject validation cohort, which was separate from the roughly 670-subject first cohort, the donors were drawn. Profiled with immunoSEQ multiplex PCR; TCRdb holds only in-frame clones, not every one. The table has 50,000 to 70,000 clones, 85% to 95% seen once. V usage is TRBV19 and J usage is TRBJ2-1; 7 bases are shared with TRBD1. This receptor was identified in a woman aged 18 to 35 in good health and CMV-seropositive. Sequences were obtained from PBMCs. CDR3 region: CASSRQGNNEQFF. The CDR3 DNA reads as TGTGCCAGTAGTCGACAGGGCAACAATGAGCAGTTCTTC.